Following are 20 T cell receptor beta chains from one sample sequenced in a study of T-cell memory formation after mild COVID-19. One entry per CDR3 protein results from TCRdb running MiXCR on the 5' RACE reads. The sample records fewer than 350,000 distinct CDR3 sequences, around 17% being singletons. Specimen: PBMCs or a T cell subset sorted from them (not recorded which). These receptors originate from a man aged 18 to 29 who had mild COVID-19 (a few samples of this study predate the infection). Cell type and time point are not known.

This clonotype appeared many times. The V gene is TRBV4-3, the J gene TRBJ1-5, with no clear D. CDR3 size: 15 residues. V was clipped by 4 bases and J by 0 bases, with 10 bases between them. The germline V gene encodes CDR1 LGHNA and CDR2 YSLEER. This chain's CDR3 is CASSLSAVSNQPQHF. The CDR3 DNA reads as TGCGCCAGCAGCCTTAGCGCAGTTAGCAATCAGCCCCAGCATTTT.

This clonotype has ten or more counts. The chain carries TRBV6-6 and TRBJ2-3; D uncertain. The V gene's germline CDR1 is MNHNY and CDR2 SVGAGI (reference sequence). This CDR3 comprises 15 residues. The V and J ends lost 0 bases and 6 bases respectively, with 13 bases between them. CDR3 DNA: TGTGCCAGCAGTTACTCAGGATCCAGACTGGATACGCAGTATTTT. Amino acids: CASSYSGSRLDTQYF.

V and J are TRBV2 and TRBJ2-3; no definite D call. The CDR3 covers 14 residues. Trimming shortened V by 10 bases and J by 0 bases, and 14 bases separated the two germline ends. Germline CDR1 reads SNHLY; CDR2 reads FYNNEI. The CDR3 loop is CAIGPGASTDTQYF. The CDR3 coding sequence is TGTGCCATTGGCCCCGGAGCTAGCACAGATACGCAGTATTTT.

The chain is built from TRBV12-3 or TRBV12-4 and TRBJ1-3; D unclear. This CDR3 has 14 residues. V lost 0 bases and J 0 bases, leaving 3 bases between the germline ends. As DNA, the CDR3 is TGTGCCAGCAGTTTAGCAGACTCTGGAAACACCATATATTTT. It specifies CASSLADSGNTIYF.

The sample holds many counts of this clonotype. This chain connects TRBV4-3 to TRBJ1-6; D gene ambiguous. The germline V and J ends were trimmed by 4 bases and 7 bases, with 8 bases remaining between them. Germline values: CDR1 LGHNA, CDR2 YSLEER. The CDR3 is 13 amino acids. The CDR3 loop reads CASSLKQNSPLHF. The CDR3 nucleotides are TGCGCCAGCAGCCTTAAACAGAATTCACCCCTCCACTTT.

CDR3 in DNA: TGTGCCAGCAGTGAGGGGCCCTACGAGCAGTACGTC. As protein: CASSEGPYEQYV. This chain links TRBV2 with TRBJ2-7, with a tentative D call TRBD1 (5 bases). Between the trimmed V and J ends, which lost 3 bases and 2 bases, there was a span of 5 bases. CDR3 length: 12 amino acids. Germline values: CDR1 SNHLY, CDR2 FYNNEI.

The rearrangement uses TRBV28 and TRBJ1-3; 7 nucleotides align to TRBD1. Trimming took 6 bases from V and 6 from J; bases not matched to a gene: 5. The CDR3 consists of 13 residues. Germline CDR1 and CDR2: MDHEN and SYDVKM. The CDR3 sequence is CASRPQGENTIYF. For the CDR3, the DNA is TGTGCCAGCAGACCGCAGGGGGAAAACACCATATATTTT.

This clonotype has a handful of counts. The V gene is TRBV5-6, the J gene TRBJ2-1; D possibly corresponds to TRBD1 (5 bases). Germline V CDR1 and CDR2: SGHDT, YYEEEE. The germline V and J ends were trimmed by 1 base and 10 bases, with 6 bases remaining between them. This CDR3 is built from 11 residues. Here the CDR3 DNA reads TGTGCCAGCAGCTTGCCAGGGGAGCAGTTCTTC. Translation gives CASSLPGEQFF. Using reference TRBV5-6 and TRBJ2-1 for the parts outside the CDR3, the full variable domain is DAGVTQSPTHLIKTRGQQVTLRCSPKSGHDTVSWYQQALGQGPQFIFQYYEEEERQRGNFPDRFSGHQFPNYSSELNVNALLLGDSALYLCASSLPGEQFFGPGTRLTVL.

This chain uses TRBV6-6 with TRBJ1-1; 9 bases match TRBD1. With V trimmed by 4 bases and J by 4 bases, 1 base remained unmatched. The CDR3 loop spans 13 amino acids. The V gene's germline CDR1 is MNHNY and CDR2 SVGAGI (reference sequence). The CDR3 region is CASSWDRVTEAFF. The CDR3, as DNA: TGTGCCAGCAGTTGGGACAGGGTCACTGAAGCTTTCTTT.

This rearrangement joins TRBV18 to TRBJ1-3; weak D call: TRBD1 (5 bases). Trimming pared 2 bases from V and 4 bases from J, leaving 15 bases between. Germline values: CDR1 KGHSH, CDR2 LQKENI. This CDR3 contains 16 residues. The CDR3 spells CASSPSPGSGGNTIYF. The CDR3 bases are TGTGCCAGCTCACCATCTCCAGGGTCCGGCGGAAACACCATATATTTT.

This chain joins TRBV5-6 and TRBJ2-7; TRBD1 matches at 11 bases. V shed 3 bases and J 3 bases; nucleotides not matched to a gene: 2. Germline lookup yields CDR1 SGHDT and CDR2 YYEEEE. The CDR3 spans 14 residues. CDR3 DNA: TGTGCCAGCAGCTGGGGGACAGGGGGCTACGAGCAGTACGTC. Encoded protein: CASSWGTGGYEQYV.

The V call is TRBV6-5, the J call TRBJ2-2; 7 nucleotides match TRBD2. V trimming: 6 bases; J trimming: 0 bases; junction bases outside the gene matches: 4. The CDR3 sequence is 15 residues long. CDR1 is MNHEY, CDR2 SVGAGI, per germline. Here the CDR3 reads CASSPGTTNTGELFF. In DNA, the CDR3 is TGTGCCAGCAGCCCCGGGACTACGAACACCGGGGAGCTGTTTTTT.

This clonotype was seen repeatedly, ten times or more. The chain couples TRBV20-1 to TRBJ1-6, with D possibly matching TRBD1 (5 bases). The V gene's germline CDR1 is DFQATT and CDR2 SNEGSKA (reference sequence). Trimming shortened V by 2 bases and J by 7 bases, and 9 bases separated the two germline ends. This CDR3 comprises 13 residues. CDR3 sequence reads: CSARQGGNSPLHF. The CDR3 DNA reads as TGCAGTGCTAGACAGGGAGGGAATTCACCCCTCCACTTT.

The CDR3 DNA follows: TGTGCCAGCAGCGGGCCAGGGGATACGCAGTATTTT. It codes for CASSGPGDTQYF. The chain joins TRBV12-3 or TRBV12-4 to TRBJ2-3; possible D gene TRBD1, 5 bases. The CDR3 has 12 amino acids. Trimming removed 6 bases from V and 6 bases from J, with 10 bases in between.

There are a few counts of this clonotype. The genes are TRBV29-1 and TRBJ1-1; tentative D call: TRBD1 (5 bases). V shed 7 bases and J shed 11 bases, with 23 bases lying between them. The CDR3 sequence is 13 residues long. Germline lookup yields CDR1 SQVTM and CDR2 ANQGSEA. The CDR3 spells CSGAVTGQYGAFF. DNA of the CDR3: TGCAGCGGAGCCGTAACAGGCCAATATGGGGCTTTCTTT.

This clonotype occurred a few times. The chain carries TRBV4-3 and TRBJ2-3; no clear D. Trimming took off 0 bases at V and 9 bases at J, with 13 bases between the two ends. Germline values: CDR1 LGHNA, CDR2 YSLEER. This CDR3 is built from 14 residues. The CDR3 sequence: CASSQDRRRATQYF. CDR3 DNA: TGCGCCAGCAGCCAAGATAGACGCCGGGCGACGCAGTATTTT.

There are many counts of this clonotype. The CDR3 DNA reads as TGTGCCACTAGCCGGGACGGATTGGGCGAGCAGTACGTC. Encoded protein: CATSRDGLGEQYV. This rearrangement joins TRBV6-5 to TRBJ2-7; D assignment may be TRBD1 or TRBD2 (5 bases each). Per the germline V gene, CDR1 is MNHEY and CDR2 is SVGAGI. The CDR3 loop spans 13 amino acids. V was clipped by 10 bases and J by 6 bases, with 19 bases between them.

V and J are TRBV6-1 and TRBJ2-3; perhaps TRBD2 as D (6 bases). Deletions cut 4 bases from V and 4 bases from J, with 12 bases between. This CDR3 is built from 14 residues. Germline lookup yields CDR1 MNHNS and CDR2 SASEGT. In nucleotides, the CDR3 is TGTGCCAGCAGTGCGAACTGGGGGGCAGATACGCAGTATTTT. Translated: CASSANWGADTQYF.

This clonotype was picked up many times. The chain has TRBV5-5 and TRBJ2-3, with D uncertain. Trimming took 7 bases from V and 4 from J, leaving 16 bases between them. This CDR3 is 14 amino acids long. Germline CDR1 is SGHKS and CDR2 is YYEKEE (reference sequence). DNA of the CDR3: TGTGCCAGCCTACGCAGCATAGAGGCAGATACGCAGTATTTT. This codes for CASLRSIEADTQYF.

This clonotype was counted a few times. The V call is TRBV5-1, the J call TRBJ2-1, with TRBD2 matching over 8 bases. V lost 2 bases, J lost 0 bases, and 13 bases stayed unmatched. The CDR3 loop spans 19 amino acids. Germline CDR1 is SGHRS and CDR2 is YFSETQ. Written as DNA, the CDR3 is TGCGCCAGCAGCTTCTTAACAAGCGGGGGCCCGAGCTCCTACAATGAGCAGTTCTTC. Translating gives CASSFLTSGGPSSYNEQFF.